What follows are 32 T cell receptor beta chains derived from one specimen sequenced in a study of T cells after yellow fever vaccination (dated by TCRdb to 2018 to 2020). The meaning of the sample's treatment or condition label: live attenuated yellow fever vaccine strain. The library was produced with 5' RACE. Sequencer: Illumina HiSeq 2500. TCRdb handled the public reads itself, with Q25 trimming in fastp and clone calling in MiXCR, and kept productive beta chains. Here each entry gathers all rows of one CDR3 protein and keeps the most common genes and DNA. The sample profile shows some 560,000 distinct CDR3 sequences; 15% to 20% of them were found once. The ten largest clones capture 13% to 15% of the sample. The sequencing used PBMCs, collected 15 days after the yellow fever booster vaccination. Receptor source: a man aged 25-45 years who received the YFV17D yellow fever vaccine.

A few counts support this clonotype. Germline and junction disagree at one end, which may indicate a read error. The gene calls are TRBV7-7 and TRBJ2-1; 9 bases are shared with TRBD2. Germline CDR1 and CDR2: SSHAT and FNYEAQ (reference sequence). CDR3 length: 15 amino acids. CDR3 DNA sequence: TGTGCTAGCAGCCCGGGACTAGCCCCTTACAATGAGCAGTTCTTC. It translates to CASSPGLAPYNEQFF.

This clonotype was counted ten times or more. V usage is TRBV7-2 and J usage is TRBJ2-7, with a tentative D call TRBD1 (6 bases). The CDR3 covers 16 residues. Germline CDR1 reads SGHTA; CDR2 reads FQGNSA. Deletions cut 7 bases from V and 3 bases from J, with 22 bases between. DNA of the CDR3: TGTGCCAGCACCCGAAGGGGTGGGGGCTCTCTCTACGAGCAGTACTTC. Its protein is CASTRRGGGSLYEQYF.

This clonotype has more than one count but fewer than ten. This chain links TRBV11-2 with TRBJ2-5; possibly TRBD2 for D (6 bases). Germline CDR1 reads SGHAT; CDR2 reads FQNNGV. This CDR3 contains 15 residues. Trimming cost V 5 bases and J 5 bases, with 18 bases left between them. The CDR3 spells CASSLTSGEVETQYF. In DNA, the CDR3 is TGTGCCAGCAGCCTAACCTCGGGGGAAGTGGAGACCCAGTACTTC.

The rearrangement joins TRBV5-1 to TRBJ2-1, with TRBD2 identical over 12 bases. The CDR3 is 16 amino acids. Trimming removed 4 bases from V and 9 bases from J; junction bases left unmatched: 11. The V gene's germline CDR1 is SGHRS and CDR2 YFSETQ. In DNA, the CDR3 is TGCGCCAGCAGCACTCCGACTAGCGGGAGAGGTGGTGAGCAGTTCTTC. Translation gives CASSTPTSGRGGEQFF.

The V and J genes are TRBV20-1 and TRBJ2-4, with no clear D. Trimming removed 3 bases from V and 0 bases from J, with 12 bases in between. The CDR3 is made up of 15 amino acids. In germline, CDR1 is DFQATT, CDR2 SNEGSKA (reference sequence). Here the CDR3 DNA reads TGCAGTGCTAGTGGGGATTTCCAAGCCAAAAACATTCAGTACTTC. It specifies CSASGDFQAKNIQYF.

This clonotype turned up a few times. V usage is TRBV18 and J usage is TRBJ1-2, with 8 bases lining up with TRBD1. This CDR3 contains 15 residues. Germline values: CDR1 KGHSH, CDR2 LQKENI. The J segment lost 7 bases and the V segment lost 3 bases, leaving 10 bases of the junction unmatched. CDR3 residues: CASSPGTGASAGYTF. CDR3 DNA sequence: TGTGCCAGCTCACCGGGGACAGGAGCGTCTGCTGGCTACACCTTC.

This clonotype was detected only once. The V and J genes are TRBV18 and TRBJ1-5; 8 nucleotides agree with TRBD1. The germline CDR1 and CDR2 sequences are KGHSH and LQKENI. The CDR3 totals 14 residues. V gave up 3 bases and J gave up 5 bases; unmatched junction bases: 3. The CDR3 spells CASSPSGGYQPQHF. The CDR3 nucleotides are TGTGCCAGCTCACCGTCAGGGGGCTATCAGCCCCAGCATTTT.

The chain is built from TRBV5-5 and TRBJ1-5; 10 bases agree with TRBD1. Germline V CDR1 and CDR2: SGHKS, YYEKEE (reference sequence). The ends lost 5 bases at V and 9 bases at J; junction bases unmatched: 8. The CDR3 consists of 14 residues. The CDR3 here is CASSSDRGRGPQHF. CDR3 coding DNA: TGTGCCAGCAGTTCTGACAGGGGGCGTGGGCCCCAGCATTTT.

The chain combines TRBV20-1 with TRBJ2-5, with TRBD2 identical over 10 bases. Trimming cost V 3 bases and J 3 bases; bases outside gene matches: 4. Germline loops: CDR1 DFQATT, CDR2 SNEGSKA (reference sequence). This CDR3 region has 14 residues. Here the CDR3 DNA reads TGCAGTGCTAGCGCTAGCGGGAGTAAAGAGACCCAGTACTTC. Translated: CSASASGSKETQYF.

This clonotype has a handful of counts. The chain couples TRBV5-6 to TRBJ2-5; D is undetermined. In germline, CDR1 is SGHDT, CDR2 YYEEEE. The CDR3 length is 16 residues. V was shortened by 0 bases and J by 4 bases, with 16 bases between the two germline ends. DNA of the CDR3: TGTGCCAGCAGCTTGGACCCTACCTCAGGCGGAGAGACCCAGTACTTC. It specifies CASSLDPTSGGETQYF.

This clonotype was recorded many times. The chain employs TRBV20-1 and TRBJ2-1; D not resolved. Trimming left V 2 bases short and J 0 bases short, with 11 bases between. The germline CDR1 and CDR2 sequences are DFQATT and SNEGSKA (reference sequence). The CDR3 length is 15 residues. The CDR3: CSARSEWSSYNEQFF. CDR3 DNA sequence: TGCAGTGCTAGATCCGAATGGAGCTCCTACAATGAGCAGTTCTTC.

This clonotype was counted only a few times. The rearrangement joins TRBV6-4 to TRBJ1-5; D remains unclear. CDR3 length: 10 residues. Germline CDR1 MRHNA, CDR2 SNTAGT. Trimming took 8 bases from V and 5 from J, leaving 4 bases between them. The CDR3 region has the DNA TGTGCCAGCCCGGATCAGCCCCAGCATTTT. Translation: CASPDQPQHF.

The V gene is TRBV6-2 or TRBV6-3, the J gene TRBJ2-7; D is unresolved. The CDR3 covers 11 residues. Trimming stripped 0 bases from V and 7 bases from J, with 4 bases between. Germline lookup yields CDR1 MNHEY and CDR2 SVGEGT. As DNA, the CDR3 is TGTGCCAGCAGTTACTCTTGGGAGCAGTACTTC. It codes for CASSYSWEQYF.

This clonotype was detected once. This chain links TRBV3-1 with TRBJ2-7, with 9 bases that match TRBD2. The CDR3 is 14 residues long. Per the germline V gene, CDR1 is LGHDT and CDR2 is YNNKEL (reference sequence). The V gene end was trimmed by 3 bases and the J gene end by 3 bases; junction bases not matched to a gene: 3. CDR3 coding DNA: TGTGCCAGCAGCCAGGAGACTAGCGGCTACGAGCAGTACTTC. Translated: CASSQETSGYEQYF.

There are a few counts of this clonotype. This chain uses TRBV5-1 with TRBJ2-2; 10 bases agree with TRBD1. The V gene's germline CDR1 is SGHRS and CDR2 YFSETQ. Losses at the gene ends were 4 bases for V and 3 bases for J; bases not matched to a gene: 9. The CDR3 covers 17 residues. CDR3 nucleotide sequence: TGCGCCAGCAGCCTCCCCCCCGGGACAGGGGACACCGGGGAGCTGTTTTTT. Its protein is CASSLPPGTGDTGELFF.

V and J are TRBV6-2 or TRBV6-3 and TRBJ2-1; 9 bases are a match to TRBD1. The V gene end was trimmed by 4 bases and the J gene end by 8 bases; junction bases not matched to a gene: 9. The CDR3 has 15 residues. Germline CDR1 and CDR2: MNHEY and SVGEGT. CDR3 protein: CASSLWDRVLDEQFF. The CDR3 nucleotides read TGTGCCAGCAGTTTGTGGGACAGGGTTCTTGATGAGCAGTTCTTC.

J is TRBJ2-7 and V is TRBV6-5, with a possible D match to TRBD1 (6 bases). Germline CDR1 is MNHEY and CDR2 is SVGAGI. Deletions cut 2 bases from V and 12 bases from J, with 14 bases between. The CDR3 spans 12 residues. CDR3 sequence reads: CASSYDRPPSYF. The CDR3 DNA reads TGTGCCAGCAGTTACGACAGGCCTCCATCGTACTTC.

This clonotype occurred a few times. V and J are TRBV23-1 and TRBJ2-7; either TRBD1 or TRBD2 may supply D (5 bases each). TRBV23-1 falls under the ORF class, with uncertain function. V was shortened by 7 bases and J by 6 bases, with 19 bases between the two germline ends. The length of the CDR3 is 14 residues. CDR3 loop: CASTPHRDDCEQYF. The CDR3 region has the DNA TGCGCCAGCACCCCTCACCGGGACGACTGCGAGCAGTACTTC.

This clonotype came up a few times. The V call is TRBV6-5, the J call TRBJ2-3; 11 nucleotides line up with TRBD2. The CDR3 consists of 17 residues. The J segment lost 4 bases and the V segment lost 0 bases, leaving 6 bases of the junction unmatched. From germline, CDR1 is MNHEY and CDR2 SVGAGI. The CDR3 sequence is CASSYSPLAGGADTQYF. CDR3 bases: TGTGCCAGCAGTTACTCGCCCTTAGCGGGAGGGGCAGATACGCAGTATTTT.

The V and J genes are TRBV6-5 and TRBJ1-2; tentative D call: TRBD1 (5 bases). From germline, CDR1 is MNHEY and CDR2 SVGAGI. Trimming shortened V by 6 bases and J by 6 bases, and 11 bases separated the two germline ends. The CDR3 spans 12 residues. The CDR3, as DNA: TGTGCCAGCAGCCCCTCGGGGGATGGCTACACCTTC. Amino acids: CASSPSGDGYTF.

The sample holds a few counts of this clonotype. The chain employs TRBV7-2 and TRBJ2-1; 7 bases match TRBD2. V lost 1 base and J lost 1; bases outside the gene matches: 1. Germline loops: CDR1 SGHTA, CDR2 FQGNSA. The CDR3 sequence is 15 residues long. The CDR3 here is CASSLELASYNEQFF. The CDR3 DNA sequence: TGTGCCAGCAGCTTAGAACTAGCGTCCTACAATGAGCAGTTCTTC. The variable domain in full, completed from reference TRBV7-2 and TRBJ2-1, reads GAGVSQSPSNKVTEKGKDVELRCDPISGHTALYWYRQSLGQGLEFLIYFQGNSAPDKSGLPSDRFSAERTGGSVSTLTIQRTQQEDSAVYLCASSLELASYNEQFFGPGTRLTVL.

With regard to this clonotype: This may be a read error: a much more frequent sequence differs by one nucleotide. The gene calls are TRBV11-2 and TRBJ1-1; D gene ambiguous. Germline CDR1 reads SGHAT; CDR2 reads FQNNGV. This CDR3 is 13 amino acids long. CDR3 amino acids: CASSLEGNSEAFF. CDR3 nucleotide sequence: TGTGCCAGCAGCTTAGAAGGGAACTCTGAAGCTTTCTTT. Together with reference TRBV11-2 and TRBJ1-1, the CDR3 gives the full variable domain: EAGVAQSPRYKIIEKRQSVAFWCNPISGHATLYWYQQILGQGPKLLIQFQNNGVVDDSQLPKDRFSAERLKGVDSTLKIQPAKLEDSAVYLCASSLEGNSEAFFGQGTRLTVV.

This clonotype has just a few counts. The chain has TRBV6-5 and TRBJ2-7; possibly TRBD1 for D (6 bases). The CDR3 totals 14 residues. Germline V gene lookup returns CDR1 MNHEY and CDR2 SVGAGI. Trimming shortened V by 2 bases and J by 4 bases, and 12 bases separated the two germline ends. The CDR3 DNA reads TGTGCCAGCAGTTACCTAGGACAGAGATACGAGCAGTACTTC. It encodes CASSYLGQRYEQYF.

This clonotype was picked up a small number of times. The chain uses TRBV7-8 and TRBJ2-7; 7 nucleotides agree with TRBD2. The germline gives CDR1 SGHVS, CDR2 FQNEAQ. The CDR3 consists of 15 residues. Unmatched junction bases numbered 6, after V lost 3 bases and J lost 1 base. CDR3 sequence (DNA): TGTGCCAGCAGCTTCGGGGGGAGTAGGTCCTACGAGCAGTACTTC. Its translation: CASSFGGSRSYEQYF.

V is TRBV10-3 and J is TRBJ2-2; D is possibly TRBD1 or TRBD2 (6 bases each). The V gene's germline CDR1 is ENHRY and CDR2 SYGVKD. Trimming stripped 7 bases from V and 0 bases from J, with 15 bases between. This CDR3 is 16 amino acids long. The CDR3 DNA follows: TGTGCCATCACTAAGGGGGGCGGCTCGAACACCGGGGAGCTGTTTTTT. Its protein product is CAITKGGGSNTGELFF.

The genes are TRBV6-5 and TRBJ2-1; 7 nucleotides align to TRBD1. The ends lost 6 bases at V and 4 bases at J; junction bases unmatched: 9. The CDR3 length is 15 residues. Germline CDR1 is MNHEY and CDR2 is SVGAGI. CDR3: CASSQGQPGYNEQFF. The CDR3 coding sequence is TGTGCCAGCAGCCAGGGACAGCCCGGGTACAATGAGCAGTTCTTC.

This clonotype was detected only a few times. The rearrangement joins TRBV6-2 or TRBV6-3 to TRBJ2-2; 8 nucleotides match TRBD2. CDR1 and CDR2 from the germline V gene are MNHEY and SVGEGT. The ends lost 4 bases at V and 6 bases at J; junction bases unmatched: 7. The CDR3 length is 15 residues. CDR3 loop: CASSSRGDGAGELFF. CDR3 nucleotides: TGTGCCAGCAGTTCGCGGGGGGACGGGGCCGGGGAGCTGTTTTTT.

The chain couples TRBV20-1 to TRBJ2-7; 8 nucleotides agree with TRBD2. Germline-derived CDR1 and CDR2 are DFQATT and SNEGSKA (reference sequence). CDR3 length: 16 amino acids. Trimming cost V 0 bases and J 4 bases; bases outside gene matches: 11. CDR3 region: CSARDEGLAGLYEQYF. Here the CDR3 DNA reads TGCAGTGCTAGAGATGAAGGACTAGCAGGTTTGTACGAGCAGTACTTC.

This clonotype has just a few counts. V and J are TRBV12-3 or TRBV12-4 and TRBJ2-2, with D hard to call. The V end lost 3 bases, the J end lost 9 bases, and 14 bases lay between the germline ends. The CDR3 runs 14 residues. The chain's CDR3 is CASSFGRVDWELFF. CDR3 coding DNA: TGTGCCAGCAGTTTCGGGCGCGTCGACTGGGAGCTGTTTTTT.

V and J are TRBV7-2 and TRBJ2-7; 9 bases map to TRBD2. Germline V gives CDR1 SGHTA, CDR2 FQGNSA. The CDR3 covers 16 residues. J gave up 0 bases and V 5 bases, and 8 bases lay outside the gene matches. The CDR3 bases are TGTGCCAGCAGCCCCGATTCTAGCGGGGCCTCCTACGAGCAGTACTTC. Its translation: CASSPDSSGASYEQYF.

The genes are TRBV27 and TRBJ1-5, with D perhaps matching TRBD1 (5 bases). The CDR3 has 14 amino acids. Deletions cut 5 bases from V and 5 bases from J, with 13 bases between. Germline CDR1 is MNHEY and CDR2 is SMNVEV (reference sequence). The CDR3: CASSLDSFHQPQHF. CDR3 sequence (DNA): TGTGCCAGCAGTCTCGACAGCTTCCATCAGCCCCAGCATTTT.

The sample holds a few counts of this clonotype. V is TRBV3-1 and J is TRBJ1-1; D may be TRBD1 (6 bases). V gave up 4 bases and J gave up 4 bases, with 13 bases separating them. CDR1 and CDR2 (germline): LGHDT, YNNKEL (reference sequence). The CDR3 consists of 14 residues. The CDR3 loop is CASSRGASGTEAFF. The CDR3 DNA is TGTGCCAGCAGCCGGGGGGCGAGCGGCACTGAAGCTTTCTTT.